This T cell receptor beta chain was found in a study of patients and donors after allogeneic stem cell transplantation. MiXCR, run by TCRdb on the RT-PCR reads, gives a single entry per CDR3 protein. The table includes around 150,000 distinct CDR3 sequences, about 40% detected once. The CDR3 is 14 residues long. V lost 6 bases to trimming and J lost 6 bases, with 20 bases between them. Germline V gives CDR1 SQVTM, CDR2 ANQGSEA. This receptor was taken from a human donor who was either an allogeneic HSCT recipient or a stem cell or donor lymphocyte infusion donor (not recorded which). It is not recorded whose cells these are; they may come from a transplant donor. This chain connects TRBV29-1 to TRBJ1-1; no firm D call. The sample consisted of blood, either unsorted or a sorted T cell fraction (not recorded which). CDR3 loop: CSVRSISPIAEAFF. The CDR3 DNA reads TGCAGCGTACGCTCCATTAGCCCCATCGCTGAAGCTTTCTTT.